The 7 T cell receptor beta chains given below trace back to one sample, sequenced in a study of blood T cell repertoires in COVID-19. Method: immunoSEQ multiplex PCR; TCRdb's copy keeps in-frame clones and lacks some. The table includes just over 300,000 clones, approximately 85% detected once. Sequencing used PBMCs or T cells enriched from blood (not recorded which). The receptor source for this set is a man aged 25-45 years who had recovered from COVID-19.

The CDR3 protein is CASSPSEGASYEQYF. CDR3 sequence (DNA): TGTGCCAGCTCACCAAGTGAGGGGGCCTCCTACGAGCAGTACTTC. This sequence joins TRBV18 and TRBJ2-7, with 7 bases fitting TRBD1. CDR3 length: 15 residues. Germline CDR1 is KGHSH and CDR2 is LQKENI. V trimming: 2 bases; J trimming: 0 bases; junction bases outside the gene matches: 4.

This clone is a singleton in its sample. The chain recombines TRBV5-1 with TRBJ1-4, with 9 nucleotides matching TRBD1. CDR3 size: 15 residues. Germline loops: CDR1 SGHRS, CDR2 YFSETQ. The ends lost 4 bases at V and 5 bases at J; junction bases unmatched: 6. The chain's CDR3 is CASSGGQGENEKLFF. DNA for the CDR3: TGCGCCAGCAGCGGGGGACAGGGCGAGAATGAAAAACTGTTTTTT.

CDR3 region: CATGEATYTGELFF. The CDR3 bases are TGTGCCACGGGGGAGGCTACTTACACCGGGGAGCTGTTTTTT. V usage is TRBV10-3 and J usage is TRBJ2-2; D may be TRBD2 (6 bases). The germline V gene encodes CDR1 ENHRY and CDR2 SYGVKD. The CDR3 contains 14 residues. Trimming removed 10 bases at V and 3 bases at J, with 15 bases between.

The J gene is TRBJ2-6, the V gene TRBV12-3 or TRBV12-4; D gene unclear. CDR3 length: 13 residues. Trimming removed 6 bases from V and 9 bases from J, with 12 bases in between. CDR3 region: CASSPVTVNVLTF. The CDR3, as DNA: TGTGCCAGCAGCCCCGTAACGGTCAACGTCCTGACTTTC.

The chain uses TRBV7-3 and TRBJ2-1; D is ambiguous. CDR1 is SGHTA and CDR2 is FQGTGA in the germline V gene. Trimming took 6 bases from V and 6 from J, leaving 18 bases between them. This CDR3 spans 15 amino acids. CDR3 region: CASSPSWAGTNEQFF. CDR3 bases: TGTGCCAGCAGTCCCTCTTGGGCCGGCACCAATGAGCAGTTCTTC.

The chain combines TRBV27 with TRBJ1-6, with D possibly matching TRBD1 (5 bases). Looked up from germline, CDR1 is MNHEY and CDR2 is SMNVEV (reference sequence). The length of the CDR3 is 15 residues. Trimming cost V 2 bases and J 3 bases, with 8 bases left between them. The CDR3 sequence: CASSLGGNYNSPLHF. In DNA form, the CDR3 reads TGTGCCAGCAGTTTAGGGGGGAACTATAATTCACCCCTCCACTTT.

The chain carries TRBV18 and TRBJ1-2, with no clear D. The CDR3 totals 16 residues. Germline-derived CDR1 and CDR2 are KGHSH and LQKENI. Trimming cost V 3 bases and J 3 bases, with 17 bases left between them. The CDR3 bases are TGTGCCAGCTCACCTTATCGAAAAGACACCTACTATGGCTACACCTTC. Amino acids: CASSPYRKDTYYGYTF.